The 13 T cell receptor beta chains below were found in one sample sequenced in a study of Tregs in tolerant kidney transplant recipients. TCRdb's copy holds only in-frame clones and misses some; the assay was immunoSEQ multiplex PCR. The table has over 50,000 clones, 70% to 90% seen once; the top ten hold under 2.5%. Sample: Tregs from blood, taken before the transplant. The source is a human donor who received a combined kidney and bone marrow transplant.

There are a few counts of this clone. The CDR3 loop is CASSPQTGSCNEQFF. CDR3 coding DNA: TGTGCCAGCAGCCCCCAAACAGGGTCTTGCAATGAGCAGTTCTTC. The chain links TRBV21-1 to TRBJ2-1; TRBD1, the table's D call, was not compared with the DNA. TRBV21-1 is a known pseudogene. CDR3 length: 15 residues.

This clone was recorded a few times. The V and J genes are TRBV10-3 and TRBJ2-5; the D is unclear. V lost 7 bases, J lost 1 base, and 10 bases lay in between. This CDR3 has 13 residues. The germline gives CDR1 ENHRY, CDR2 SYGVKD. CDR3 residues: CAITAGVQETQYF. In DNA, the CDR3 is TGTGCCATCACGGCTGGGGTCCAAGAGACCCAGTACTTC.

The J gene is TRBJ2-1, the V gene TRBV18, with D perhaps matching TRBD1 or TRBD2 (5 bases each). Germline assignment: CDR1 KGHSH and CDR2 LQKENI. The ends were cut back, 6 bases at V and 6 bases at J, with 18 bases in the middle. The CDR3 consists of 15 residues. The CDR3 DNA follows: TGTGCCAGCTCGGCTACCGGGACCCCACGCAATGAGCAGTTCTTC. This codes for CASSATGTPRNEQFF.

This clone was seen a single time. The rearrangement uses TRBV5-1 and TRBJ2-1, with TRBD2 matching over 11 bases. The V gene's germline CDR1 is SGHRS and CDR2 YFSETQ. With V trimmed by 6 bases and J by 8 bases, 7 bases remained unmatched. The CDR3 is made up of 14 amino acids. The CDR3 reads CASTYSGGVDEQFF. The CDR3 bases are TGCGCCAGCACTTATAGCGGGGGGGTCGATGAGCAGTTCTTC.

The gene calls are TRBV28 and TRBJ2-2; the D call may be TRBD1 or TRBD2 (5 bases each). The CDR3 consists of 13 residues. The V gene's germline CDR1 is MDHEN and CDR2 SYDVKM. The germline V and J ends were trimmed by 7 bases and 5 bases, with 11 bases remaining between them. CDR3 residues: CASILRETGELFF. The DNA for the CDR3 is TGTGCCAGCATCCTCAGGGAGACCGGGGAGCTGTTTTTT.

The gene calls are TRBV2 and TRBJ2-5; 9 positions match TRBD1. Near its end, the DNA agrees better with TRBJ2-7, so the J call may be wrong. CDR3 length: 15 residues. Germline CDR1 and CDR2: SNHLY and FYNNEI. CDR3 loop: CASSAHRDRDYEQYF. CDR3 nucleotides: TGTGCCAGCAGTGCCCACCGGGACAGGGACTACGAGCAGTACTTC.

The CDR3 DNA is TGCGCCAGCAGCTCGGGACTCGAGCAGTACTTC. Its protein product is CASSSGLEQYF. This chain uses TRBV5-1 with TRBJ2-7; a possible D gene is TRBD2 (6 bases). CDR1 is SGHRS and CDR2 is YFSETQ in the germline V gene. The CDR3 sequence is 11 residues long. Deletions cut 3 bases from V and 6 bases from J, with 7 bases between.

This chain links TRBV18 with TRBJ1-1, with no clear D. The germline V and J ends were trimmed by 4 bases and 6 bases, with 12 bases remaining between them. This CDR3 has 13 amino acids. Looked up from germline, CDR1 is KGHSH and CDR2 is LQKENI. In DNA form, the CDR3 reads TGTGCCAGCTCACTAACAGAGAGTGCTGAAGCTTTCTTT. As protein: CASSLTESAEAFF.

The V call is TRBV9, the J call TRBJ1-2, with D possibly TRBD1 on 5 matching bases. CDR1 is SGDLS, CDR2 YYNGEE, per germline. The V gene lost 0 bases and the J gene lost 2 bases, with 8 bases spanning the gap. The CDR3 has 14 residues. CDR3 region: CASSVVSGNYGYTF. The CDR3 DNA sequence: TGTGCCAGCAGCGTAGTGTCAGGGAACTATGGCTACACCTTC.

In regard to this clone: The DNA is left out, because the CDR3 cannot be placed on it with certainty; the CDR3 is given as TCRdb lists it. The rearrangement uses TRBV21-1 and TRBJ1-5. TRBV21-1 is designated a pseudogene. From its first to its last residue, the CDR3 has 19 amino acids. CDR3 region: CASSKAWGRGSRSNQPQHF.

The chain uses TRBV9 and TRBJ1-5; maybe TRBD1 (5 bases). The CDR3 has 15 amino acids. The germline gives CDR1 SGDLS, CDR2 YYNGEE. Trimming took off 5 bases at V and 1 base at J, with 13 bases between the two ends. The CDR3 coding sequence is TGTGCCAGCAGTCCAGGGTGGCCGAGCAATCAGCCCCAGCATTTT. Its protein is CASSPGWPSNQPQHF.

This clone was detected a few times. The gene calls are TRBV5-4 and TRBJ1-1, with 7 bases identical to TRBD1. V shed 4 bases, J shed 11 bases, and the junction held 11 bases outside the gene matches. CDR1 SGHNT and CDR2 YYREEE come from the germline V gene (reference sequence). This CDR3 region has 13 residues. The CDR3 here is CASSQDRGPTAFF. For the CDR3, the DNA is TGTGCCAGCAGCCAAGATAGGGGGCCGACGGCTTTCTTT.

The chain recombines TRBV6-5 with TRBJ1-1; D call uncertain. V lost 2 bases, J lost 1 base, and 5 bases lay in between. Germline assignment: CDR1 MNHEY and CDR2 SVGAGI. The CDR3 is made up of 13 amino acids. CDR3 nucleotide sequence: TGTGCCAGCAGTTACGGTACGAACACTGAAGCTTTCTTT. It translates to CASSYGTNTEAFF.